The present T cell receptor beta chain was sequenced within a study of cytomegalovirus exposure and HLA in healthy donors. Regarding the study as a whole: Within an earlier analysis, most TCR beta V segments proved productive either about 90% or about 30% of the time. Rare sequences made up most TCRs, while some public TCRs were found in many donors.

Turning to this clone: Its target is not known.

Primers: 60 Vbeta forward and 13 Jbeta reverse. Profiling relied on immunoSEQ multiplex PCR, and the TCRdb table lists in-frame clones only, not all of them. The repertoire has about 120,000 clones, about 70% of them found once; the top ten carry 2% to 2.5%. Specimen: PBMCs. The TCR originated in a human donor in good health.

In DNA, the CDR3 is TGTGCCAGCAGCCAAGAGGCGGGGGGGCCCCCCTACAATGAGCAGTTCTTC. Translating gives CASSQEAGGPPYNEQFF. This sequence joins TRBV4-2 and TRBJ2-1, with 9 bases identical to TRBD2. Germline V gene sequence: CDR1 LGHNA, CDR2 YNFKEQ. This CDR3 region has 17 residues. After removal of 0 bases from V and 2 bases from J, the junction contained 5 bases not matched to a gene.